This entry concerns a single T cell receptor beta chain. Its antigen is not identified. These data belong to a study of cytomegalovirus exposure and HLA in healthy donors. Looking at the study overall: As an earlier analysis found, about 200 million T cells yielded about 120 million unique TCR beta sequences. From donors who were HLA-typed, an early data release held 81 million or so unique TCRs. The study, taken as a whole, reports: The study designated 150 to 200 TCR beta chains cytomegalovirus-associated. Data from an earlier analysis indicated that most TCR beta V segments were productive either about 90% or about 30% of the time.

The PCR had 60 Vbeta and 13 Jbeta primers. The method was immunoSEQ multiplex PCR; TCRdb's version includes in-frame clones alone and lacks a portion of them. In total, the table holds about 75,000 clones. The CDR3 is made up of 16 amino acids. The germline V gene encodes CDR1 SGHRS and CDR2 YFSETQ. J gave up 5 bases and V 4 bases, and 11 bases lay outside the gene matches. The sequenced sample consisted of PBMCs. The origin of this receptor is a man aged 18 to 29 in good health and CMV-seropositive. The gene calls are TRBV5-1 and TRBJ2-7, with 11 bases fitting TRBD1. Written as DNA, the CDR3 is TGCGCCAGCAGCCCCTCTTGGACAGGGGGCTTCGACGAGCAGTACTTC. Translating gives CASSPSWTGGFDEQYF.